The T cell receptor (beta chain) described here comes from a study of Ad26.COV2.S vaccination and SARS-CoV-2 variants (dated by TCRdb to 2020 to 2023). Notes on the research overall: Donors in the vaccine arm were drawn from COV1001, a phase I-IIa trial of Ad26.COV2.S in healthy adults that was multicentre, randomized, double-blind and placebo-controlled. Ad26.COV2.S was administered intramuscularly at 5 x 10^10 or 1 x 10^11 viral particles, either as a single shot or as two shots given 56 days apart. TCRbeta repertoire sequencing was used to assess the specificity and breadth of SARS-CoV-2-reactive T cell receptors after Ad26.COV2.S vaccination. The TCR-sequenced set comprised approximately 32 samples: some 20 Ad26.COV2.S vaccine recipients, 5 placebo recipients and 8 SARS-CoV-2 convalescent individuals. Participants in the trial were split at random into five groups of five each, receiving low-dose or high-dose Ad26.COV2.S once or twice, or else placebo on both occasions. Investigators did not know the trial group allocation while performing experiments and assessing outcomes.

On the study overall, not on this receptor specifically: The authors noted that the TCR breadth and depth analyses may have underestimated total T cell responses. Comparable non-spike TCR breadth was observed between vaccine and placebo recipients, consistent with only spike being contained in the vaccine. After vaccination, spike-specific CD8+ and CD4+ T cell responses were reported to show substantial breadth. Spike-specific TCR breadth was higher in Ad26.COV2.S recipients than in placebo recipients (P = 0.0014). The study was not powered for comparison of responses between vaccine doses or regimens.

On this clone itself: Its target antigen remains unknown. Base qualities were left out, and no much larger clone turns up one base away.

This specimen's treatment or condition label, per the study, means: around 19 received Ad26.COV2.S at low or high dose, single or two shots; about five received placebo; per-sample allocation not given. For vaccine and placebo recipients, repertoires were sequenced using samples collected on day 63 after the first injection. In Cohort 1b, fewer than 30 adults aged 18-55 years were enrolled at a single site in Boston, USA, between 29 July and 7 August 2020. Ad26.COV2.S was a replication-incompetent adenovirus type 26 vector expressing a prefusion-stabilized SARS-CoV-2 spike protein from the original Wuhan strain. The immunoSEQ Assay was the method used to sequence TCRbeta CDR3 regions. After extraction, genomic DNA underwent amplification by bias-controlled multiplex PCR, followed by high-throughput sequencing. Per the source publication's procedure: To quantify the absolute abundance of every unique TCRbeta CDR3 region, sequences were collapsed and filtered. T cell fraction was estimated by normalizing TCRbeta template counts to usable DNA, which was measured by amplifying reference genes present in all nucleated cells. Repertoire TCRs were annotated as SARS-CoV-2-specific when V gene, CDR3 amino acid sequence and J gene were exactly matched to a known reactive TCR set. MIRA supplied the reference SARS-CoV-2 TCR set, which was filtered for enrichment in COVID-19-positive ImmuneCODE repertoires so that public or cross-reactive TCRs were removed. Based on the MIRA antigens, annotated TCRs were further analysed at the level of specific ORF or position within ORF. Depth was the summed frequency of annotated unique rearrangements, while breadth was defined as annotated unique rearrangements over total unique productive rearrangements. Group comparisons of TCR breadth used two-sided Wilcoxon rank-sum tests. TCRdb provides this immuneACCESS table in a form limited to in-frame rearrangements. Some clones are lacking; in checked studies, under half of them reflect an unresolved V gene, and why the rest are absent is not known. The D gene and trimming were derived from the DNA, and the V and J assignments and clone size from that table. This sample has 400,000 to 450,000 clones in its table, and roughly 88% of those were observed once. The top ten clones comprise around 4.5% of the sample.

From the germline V gene, CDR1 is MNHEY and CDR2 is SVGAGI. The CDR3 runs 15 amino acids, cysteine and phenylalanine included. The DNA shown is the 45-base CDR3, in frame from base 1. Compared with germline, V lacks 4 bases and J lacks 0 bases; bases without a gene match: 2. The sequence came from a person aged 18-65 years who received the Ad26.COV2.S COVID-19 vaccine or a placebo. The rearranged segments are TRBV6-5 and TRBJ2-7; 11 of the junction bases match TRBD2. Sequences were derived from peripheral blood, sampled in a trial of Ad26.COV2.S vaccine versus placebo. The nucleotide sequence is TGTGCCAGCAGTTCCGGGACTAGCGGCTCCTACGAGCAGTACTTC. It encodes CASSSGTSGSYEQYF.